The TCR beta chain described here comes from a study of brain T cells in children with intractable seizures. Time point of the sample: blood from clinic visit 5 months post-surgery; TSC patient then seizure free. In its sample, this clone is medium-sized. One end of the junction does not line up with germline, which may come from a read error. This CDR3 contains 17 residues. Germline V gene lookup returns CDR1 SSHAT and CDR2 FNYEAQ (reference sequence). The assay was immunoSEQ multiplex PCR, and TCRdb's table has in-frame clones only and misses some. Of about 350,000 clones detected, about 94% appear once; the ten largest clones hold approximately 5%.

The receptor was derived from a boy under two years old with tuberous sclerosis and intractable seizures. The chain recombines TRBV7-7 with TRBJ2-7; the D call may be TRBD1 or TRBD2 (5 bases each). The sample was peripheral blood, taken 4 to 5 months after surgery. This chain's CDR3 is CASSLGRTYWPTYEQYF. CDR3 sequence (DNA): TGTGCTAGCAGCTTGGGGCGGACTTACTGGCCTACCTACGAGCAGTACTTC.